This T cell receptor beta chain was retrieved from a study of T cells in narcolepsy. On the study more broadly: Healthy controls were enrolled alongside patients with narcolepsy type 1 or type 2. Study results and caveats: Some memory CD4+ repertoires had no autoreactive clone sequences. HCRT-specific and TRIB2-specific autoreactive clonotypes appeared among same-patient CSF and blood CD4+ clonotypes.

CDR1 and CDR2 from the germline V gene are LNHDA and SQIVND (reference sequence). CDR3 size: 14 residues. V gave up 6 bases and J gave up 3 bases, with 14 bases separating them. The data were produced by immunoSEQ multiplex PCR, yet TCRdb's version contains in-frame clones alone and is incomplete. There are fewer than 40,000 clones in the sample; around 84% occur only once, and roughly 2% lies in the top ten. Comment on this clone: The antigen remains undetermined.

V usage is TRBV19 and J usage is TRBJ1-1; D unclear. Material for sequencing was memory (CD45RA-) CD4+ T cells from blood. This TCR came from a human donor in good health. The DNA for the CDR3 is TGTGCCAGTAGATCAGCCTTGGTGGACACTGAAGCTTTCTTT. Amino acid sequence: CASRSALVDTEAFF. The full variable domain, its missing parts supplied by reference TRBV19 and TRBJ1-1, is DGGITQSPKYLFRKEGQNVTLSCEQNLNHDAMYWYRQDPGQGLRLIYYSQIVNDFQKGDIAEGYSVSREKKESFPLTVTSAQKNPTAFYLCASRSALVDTEAFFGQGTRLTVV.